This is a list of T cell receptor beta chains from one sample in a study of blood T cell repertoires in COVID-19. Assay used: immunoSEQ multiplex PCR; TCRdb lists only in-frame clones, some missing. The sample yields about 140,000 clones, over 60% seen once. The sequencing sample was made of peripheral blood. Every receptor here comes from a man aged 80 or over with acute or convalescent COVID-19. CDR3s include the opening cysteine and the closing phenylalanine or tryptophan. Each record gives: clone size, D gene, V gene, J gene, CDR3 DNA, CDR3 protein. D genes are given only for firm matches. A clone size is listed for some rows: how often the clone was seen (once, few, many), or a class if it is expanded.

few	-	TRBV7-2	TRBJ2-2	TGTGCCAGCAGCCTGGACATGGGGGAGCTGTTTTTT	CASSLDMGELFF
-	-	TRBV28	TRBJ1-4	TGTGCCAGCAGTTGGAAGGAGGCTAATGAAAAACTGTTTTTT	CASSWKEANEKLFF
once	TRBD1	TRBV2	TRBJ1-6	TGTGCCAGCAGTGGGGGGGACAGGGGGCGTTCACCCCTCCACTTT	CASSGGDRGRSPLHF
-	TRBD2	TRBV7-2	TRBJ2-5	TGTGCCAGCAGCACCAGCGGGGTTCCTACAGGGACCCAGTACTTC	CASSTSGVPTGTQYF
-	TRBD2	TRBV19	TRBJ2-2	TGTGCCAGTAGTATAGCGGGGGGGCGTACCGGGGAGCTGTTTTTT	CASSIAGGRTGELFF
-	-	TRBV7-2	TRBJ2-2	TGTGCCAGCAGCTTAATCCGGGGCGGGGACGGGGAGCTGTTTTTT	CASSLIRGGDGELFF
-	-	TRBV30	TRBJ1-1	TGTGCCTGGAGTGTACCGAGCACTGAAGCTTTCTTT	CAWSVPSTEAFF
-	TRBD1	TRBV12-5	TRBJ2-7	TGTGCTAGTGTCTCAGGGGACAGGGAATCTCCAGGGTCCTACGAGCAGTACTTC	CASVSGDRESPGSYEQYF
-	TRBD1	TRBV6-5	TRBJ2-7	TGTGCCAGCAGTACAGGGGGGAATTCCTACGAGCAGTACTTC	CASSTGGNSYEQYF
-	-	TRBV7-2	TRBJ2-6	TGTGCCAGCAGTTACGGACAAGCCGGGGCCAACGTCCTGACTTTC	CASSYGQAGANVLTF
-	-	TRBV5-1	TRBJ1-5	TGCGCCAGCAGCCCAGGGGTCCAGAGGGGCAATCAGCCCCAGCATTTT	CASSPGVQRGNQPQHF
-	TRBD1	TRBV2	TRBJ1-4	TGTGCCAGCGGCAGGGGGTCAACTAATGAAAAACTGTTTTTT	CASGRGSTNEKLFF
-	-	TRBV6-5	TRBJ1-1	TGTGCGACCAGAGAGAGGGGGATCGCCGCCAAAGAAGCTTTCTTT	CATRERGIAAKEAFF
few	TRBD1	TRBV5-1	TRBJ2-3	TGCGCCAGCAGCGCCAAACAGGGGGGTAAGGACGTAGATACGCAGTATTTT	CASSAKQGGKDVDTQYF
-	TRBD1	TRBV5-5	TRBJ2-2	TGTGCCAGCAGCTTTGGGACAGGGAGGAACACCGGGGAGCTGTTTTTT	CASSFGTGRNTGELFF
-	-	TRBV3-1/TRBV3-2	TRBJ2-7	TGTGCCAGCAGCCAAGATAATGGGGCGCGGCACGAGCAGTACTTC	CASSQDNGARHEQYF
few	TRBD1	TRBV6-6	TRBJ1-6	TGTGCCAGCAGACCCCATGACAGGGATAATTCACCCCTCCACTTT	CASRPHDRDNSPLHF
-	TRBD1	TRBV6-1	TRBJ1-6	TGTGCCAGCAGTGAAGCCAGGGGGTATAATTCACCCCTCCACTTT	CASSEARGYNSPLHF
-	-	TRBV18	TRBJ1-1	TGTGCCAGCTCACCTAACAGGGAGACTGAAGCTTTCTTT	CASSPNRETEAFF
-	TRBD1	TRBV15	TRBJ1-3	TGTGCCACCAGCAGAGCGGGACAGGTTGTTGGAAACACCATATATTTT	CATSRAGQVVGNTIYF
few	-	TRBV28	TRBJ1-5	TGTGCCAGCAGCCCTCCAACGGGCAATCAGCCCCAGCATTTT	CASSPPTGNQPQHF
-	-	TRBV19	TRBJ2-3	TGTGCCACCTGGGGGGGCACGGCGCAGTATTTT	CATWGGTAQYF
-	-	TRBV2	TRBJ2-1	TGTGCCAGCAGTGAACTAACTAGCACGGACTACAATGAGCAGTTCTTC	CASSELTSTDYNEQFF
once	TRBD1	TRBV6-2/TRBV6-3	TRBJ1-1	TGTGCCAGCAGTTACGTACAGGGGGACGGCAGCCGAGGAAAAACTGAAGCTTTCTTT	CASSYVQGDGSRGKTEAFF
-	TRBD2	TRBV5-4	TRBJ2-5	TGTGCCAGCAGCCCGGGACTAGCGGAGACCCAGTACTTC	CASSPGLAETQYF
-	-	TRBV27	TRBJ2-3	TGTGCCAGCAAGAGAGGTAGCACAGATACGCAGTATTTT	CASKRGSTDTQYF
-	TRBD1	TRBV5-1	TRBJ2-3	TGCGCCAGCAGCATTACAGGGGGCGGGAATACGCAGTATTTT	CASSITGGGNTQYF
-	-	TRBV5-5	TRBJ2-7	TGTGCCAGCAGCGTGCCCTACGGGGGCGAGCAGTACTTC	CASSVPYGGEQYF
-	TRBD1	TRBV5-4	TRBJ2-2	TGTGCCAGCAGCCTCCCGGGACAGGGGCGCACCGGGGAGCTGTTTTTT	CASSLPGQGRTGELFF
-	-	TRBV24-1	TRBJ2-7	TGTGCCACCAGTGATCGCACAGCTATCTACGAGCAGTACTTC	CATSDRTAIYEQYF
few	TRBD1	TRBV27	TRBJ1-2	TGTGCCAGCACCCGGGGGACAGGGGGGGTTAACTATGGCTACACCTTC	CASTRGTGGVNYGYTF
-	TRBD2	TRBV19	TRBJ2-2	TGTGCCAGTAGTCGCAACACGGGGACTAGCGGGGGCCGTCGCACCGGGGAGCTGTTTTTT	CASSRNTGTSGGRRTGELFF
-	TRBD1	TRBV24-1	TRBJ2-3	TGTGCCACCAGTGACCCGGGACAGGCCCTGGGCACAGATACGCAGTATTTT	CATSDPGQALGTDTQYF
-	-	TRBV10-1	TRBJ1-6	TGCGCCAGCAGTGCCCTGGACACGGATAATTCACCCCTCCACTTT	CASSALDTDNSPLHF
-	-	TRBV28	TRBJ1-3	TGTGCCAGCAGGGAGGGTGTAACTGGAAACACCATATATTTT	CASREGVTGNTIYF
-	TRBD2	TRBV5-1	TRBJ2-2	TGCGCCAGCAGCCGGTTGACTAGCGGGGGCGCCCACACCGGGGAGCTGTTTTTT	CASSRLTSGGAHTGELFF
-	TRBD1	TRBV9	TRBJ1-5	TGTGCCAGCAGTCCAGGGGGTTTTAGCAATCAGCCCCAGCATTTT	CASSPGGFSNQPQHF
-	TRBD1	TRBV4-2	TRBJ2-1	TGTGCCAGCAGCCAAGATCGTGGCAGGGGGCGTGATGAGCAGTTCTTC	CASSQDRGRGRDEQFF
few	-	TRBV2	TRBJ2-7	TGTGCCAGCAGTGAGGGAATAGCGAGCGGTTACGAGCAGTACTTC	CASSEGIASGYEQYF
-	TRBD2	TRBV4-3	TRBJ2-1	TGCGCCAGCAGCCAAGGGGGGGGGTGGACAAACTCCTACAATGAGCAGTTCTTC	CASSQGGGWTNSYNEQFF
-	-	TRBV2	TRBJ1-3	TGTGCCAGCACGCAGGTCTCTGGAAACACCATATATTTT	CASTQVSGNTIYF
-	TRBD1	TRBV6-2/TRBV6-3	TRBJ2-1	TGTGCCAGCAGCCTTATCAATACAGGGGGCATTGAGCAGTTCTTC	CASSLINTGGIEQFF
-	-	TRBV7-2	TRBJ1-2	TGTGCCAGCAGCCCCTCTGCGGGGCCCCGCTATGGCTACACCTTC	CASSPSAGPRYGYTF
few	TRBD2	TRBV19	TRBJ2-2	TGTGCCAGTAGCCAGAGCGGGGGATCCACCGGGGAGCTGTTTTTT	CASSQSGGSTGELFF
-	TRBD1	TRBV3-1/TRBV3-2	TRBJ2-7	TGTGCCAGCAGTATACAGGGGTTCGGCTGGGAGCAGTACTTC	CASSIQGFGWEQYF
few	-	TRBV5-1	TRBJ1-1	TGCGCCAGCAGCTACGGGGGCACTGAAGCTTTCTTT	CASSYGGTEAFF